This T cell receptor (beta chain) was obtained from a study of metastatic and nonmetastatic thyroid tumors. Study background: Repertoires were compared across blood and tumor or nodule tissue from malignant and benign thyroid patients. Overall study findings and caveats: It was reported that TCR beta diversity was significantly higher in malignant thyroid tumors than benign nodules, in blood and tumor.

TCRdb reanalyzed the PCR reads via MiXCR. Among about 15,000 clones listed, about a quarter were seen once. None of the patients had undergone any treatment ahead of thyroid surgery. V lost 7 bases and J 2 bases, leaving 12 bases between the germline ends. Looked up from germline, CDR1 is KGHDR and CDR2 is SFDVKD. The CDR3 is 14 residues long. This clone was recorded at least ten times. The antigen is not known. The chain couples TRBV24-1 to TRBJ2-3, with D perhaps matching TRBD1 (6 bases). Sequencing was carried out using tumor tissue. This TCR was recovered from a female donor with papillary thyroid cancer or a benign thyroid nodule (not recorded which). Some clones in this sample may be carry-over from other donors' samples. DNA of the CDR3: TGTGCCACCAGCGACAGGATTAACACAGATACGCAGTATTTT. Its translation: CATSDRINTDTQYF.